The present entry profiles one T cell receptor (beta chain) with its context. Antigen: not known. This sample stems from a study of OX40 agonist ivuxolimab in advanced cancers. For the study at large: Three patients, one with hepatocellular carcinoma and two with cutaneous melanoma, achieved partial responses. Study conclusions and caveats: Both CD4+ and CD8+ T cell populations in blood had undergone clonal expansion by week 6 at 0.1 to 3.0 mg/kg. The study did not work out the antigen specificity of the expanded peripheral T cells. Certain nonresponders additionally had low normalized T-cell clonal expansion.

Clones were sequenced by immunoSEQ multiplex PCR, and TCRdb holds only the in-frame ones, with some missing. The top ten hold 0.7% to 1% of the sample, which has about 73,000 clones, about nine tenths seen once. The CDR3 loop spans 16 amino acids. Germline CDR1 KGHSH, CDR2 LQKENI. Trimming removed 2 bases from V and 1 base from J, with 14 bases in between. The chain couples TRBV18 to TRBJ1-1, with a possible D match to TRBD1 (5 bases). This clonotype was obtained from an adult with an advanced solid tumor such as melanoma, head and neck, liver or kidney cancer. The material was CD4+ or CD8+ T cells sorted from blood, obtained in a trial of the OX40 agonist ivuxolimab. This CDR3 is CASSPFQSGPNTEAFF. The CDR3 DNA is TGTGCCAGCTCACCATTTCAGTCAGGGCCGAACACTGAAGCTTTCTTT. The full variable domain, in which reference TRBV18 and TRBJ1-1 provide the parts outside the CDR3, is NAGVMQNPRHLVRRRGQEARLRCSPMKGHSHVYWYRQLPEEGLKFMVYLQKENIIDESGMPKERFSAEFPKEGPSILRIQQVVRGDSAAYFCASSPFQSGPNTEAFFGQGTRLTVV.